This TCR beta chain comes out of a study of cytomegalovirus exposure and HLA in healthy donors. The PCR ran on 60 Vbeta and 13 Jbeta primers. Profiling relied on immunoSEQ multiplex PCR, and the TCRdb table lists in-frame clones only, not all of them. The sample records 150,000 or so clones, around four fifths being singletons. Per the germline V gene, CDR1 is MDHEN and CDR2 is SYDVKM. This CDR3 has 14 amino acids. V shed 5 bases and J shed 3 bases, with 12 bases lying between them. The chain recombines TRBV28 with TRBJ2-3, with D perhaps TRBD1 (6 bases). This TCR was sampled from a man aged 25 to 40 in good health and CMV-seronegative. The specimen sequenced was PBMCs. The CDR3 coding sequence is TGTGCCAGCAGTCAAGGGGGATCGACAGATACGCAGTATTTT. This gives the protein CASSQGGSTDTQYF.